The 25 T cell receptor beta chains listed next were all sequenced from one sample in a study of shared clonotypes between healthy human individuals. Libraries were prepared by immunoSEQ multiplex PCR; TCRdb keeps only in-frame clonotypes and omits some of them. Seen here are 600,000 to 750,000 clones, around 90% observed once, and the top ten hold about 34%. The sequencing input was memory CD8+ T cells from PBMCs. Regarding subset: CD45RO+ cells pooled with CCR7-negative TemRA cells. All receptors derive from a man between 18 and 35 years old in good health. Some clones in this sample may be carry-over from other donors' samples.

The chain is built from TRBV9 and TRBJ2-2, with 8 positions matching TRBD1. Germline CDR1 is SGDLS and CDR2 is YYNGEE. Trimming removed 7 bases from V and 6 bases from J; junction bases left unmatched: 14. This CDR3 spans 16 amino acids. The DNA for the CDR3 is TGTGCCAGCGCCCCAGGAGGGACAGGCTTGGCCGGGGAGCTGTTTTTT. Amino acid sequence: CASAPGGTGLAGELFF.

V usage is TRBV28 and J usage is TRBJ1-2; 8 bases line up with TRBD1. The CDR3 runs 14 residues. Looked up from germline, CDR1 is MDHEN and CDR2 is SYDVKM. V was pared by 4 bases and J by 8 bases, with 9 bases of the junction left unmatched. CDR3 region: CASSWGGQATGYTF. CDR3 nucleotide sequence: TGTGCCAGCAGTTGGGGGGGACAGGCCACGGGCTACACCTTC.

The chain has TRBV5-1 and TRBJ2-2; TRBD1 matches 7 bases. CDR1 and CDR2 (germline): SGHRS, YFSETQ. The CDR3 has 17 residues. Losses at the gene ends were 4 bases for V and 0 bases for J; bases not matched to a gene: 9. The CDR3 reads CASSTPMDRPNTGELFF. In nucleotides, the CDR3 is TGCGCCAGCAGCACCCCAATGGACAGGCCGAACACCGGGGAGCTGTTTTTT. Full variable domain (rest looked up from reference TRBV5-1 and TRBJ2-2): KAGVTQTPRYLIKTRGQQVTLSCSPISGHRSVSWYQQTPGQGLQFLFEYFSETQRNKGNFPGRFSGRQFSNSRSEMNVSTLELGDSALYLCASSTPMDRPNTGELFFGEGSRLTVL.

The chain recombines TRBV19 with TRBJ2-5; no definite D call. Germline V gene lookup returns CDR1 LNHDA and CDR2 SQIVND (reference sequence). The V end was cut by 4 bases, the J end by 1 base, with 4 bases between. CDR3 length: 12 amino acids. CDR3 in DNA: TGTGCCAGTAGTAGTTCCCAAGAGACCCAGTACTTC. It specifies CASSSSQETQYF.

CDR3 sequence: CASSHETGTNTEAFF. DNA for the CDR3: TGTGCCAGCAGCCACGAGACCGGGACGAACACTGAAGCTTTCTTT. V is TRBV4-2 and J is TRBJ1-1, with TRBD1 as a possible D gene (5 bases). V lost 3 bases and J lost 1, with 12 bases in between. This CDR3 is 15 amino acids long. Per the germline V gene, CDR1 is LGHNA and CDR2 is YNFKEQ.

CDR3 sequence: CASSSTGLAGGSYEQYF. For the CDR3, the DNA is TGTGCCAGCAGCTCAACAGGACTAGCGGGAGGGTCTTACGAGCAGTACTTC. The rearrangement links TRBV7-2 to TRBJ2-7, with 15 bases aligning to TRBD2. V shed 4 bases, J shed 4 bases, and the junction held 8 bases outside the gene matches. In germline, CDR1 is SGHTA, CDR2 FQGNSA. This CDR3 region has 17 residues.

This sequence joins TRBV27 and TRBJ2-7; a possible D gene is TRBD2 (5 bases). This CDR3 is built from 16 residues. Germline V lookup: CDR1 MNHEY, CDR2 SMNVEV (reference sequence). V was trimmed by 6 bases and J by 2 bases, leaving 20 bases between them. The CDR3 sequence: CASRRAAAGRPYEQYF. In DNA form, the CDR3 reads TGTGCCAGCAGACGCGCCGCTGCGGGTAGACCCTACGAGCAGTACTTC.

The chain links TRBV9 to TRBJ2-3, with TRBD2 matching over 8 bases. The V gene end was trimmed by 3 bases and the J gene end by 4 bases; junction bases not matched to a gene: 4. Germline CDR1 is SGDLS and CDR2 is YYNGEE. The CDR3 covers 14 residues. In DNA form, the CDR3 reads TGTGCCAGCAGCGCGGGGGGGCCCCCAGATACGCAGTATTTT. Translation gives CASSAGGPPDTQYF.

V gene TRBV28 combines with J gene TRBJ2-7; 7 bases are a match to TRBD1. This CDR3 is 14 amino acids long. V shed 5 bases and J 2 bases; nucleotides not matched to a gene: 6. Germline loops: CDR1 MDHEN, CDR2 SYDVKM. CDR3 sequence: CASSPRTGPYEQYF. CDR3 coding DNA: TGTGCCAGCAGTCCCCGGACAGGACCCTACGAGCAGTACTTC.

The J gene is TRBJ2-5, the V gene TRBV5-6, with D hard to call. Germline V gene lookup returns CDR1 SGHDT and CDR2 YYEEEE. The CDR3 totals 16 residues. V gave up 2 bases and J gave up 5 bases, with 19 bases separating them. CDR3 DNA sequence: TGTGCCAGCAGCTTATGGGCCCCGGCACCTTGGGAGACCCAGTACTTC. Residues: CASSLWAPAPWETQYF.

The chain links TRBV21-1 to TRBJ2-3; TRBD1 is taken as the D call from the table, unchecked against the DNA. TRBV21-1 is a pseudogene segment. CDR3 length equals 14 residues. CDR3 nucleotides: TGTGCCAGCAGCAAATGGCAGTCTCAAGATACGCAGTATTTT. Amino acid sequence: CASSKWQSQDTQYF.

The CDR3 reads CASSTVSGSGELFF. CDR3 nucleotide sequence: TGTGCCAGCAGCACCGTCAGCGGGAGTGGGGAGCTGTTTTTT. The V call is TRBV7-3, the J call TRBJ2-2; 8 bases are a match to TRBD2. This CDR3 is 14 amino acids long. The V gene's germline CDR1 is SGHTA and CDR2 FQGTGA. With 5 bases clipped from V and 8 bases from J, the junction kept 7 bases outside the gene matches.

The V call is TRBV14, the J call TRBJ2-7; D remains ambiguous. Trimming removed 0 bases at V and 0 bases at J, with 9 bases between. The length of the CDR3 is 15 residues. Germline V gene data show CDR1 as SGHDN and CDR2 as FVKESK. This CDR3 is CASSQDRVLSYEQYF. As DNA, the CDR3 is TGTGCCAGCAGCCAAGATAGGGTCCTCTCCTACGAGCAGTACTTC.

This clone was detected only once. This chain connects TRBV11-2 to TRBJ2-7, with 10 positions matching TRBD1. The germline V gene encodes CDR1 SGHAT and CDR2 FQNNGV. The CDR3 length is 14 residues. The junction had 6 bases not matched to a gene; V was cut back by 4 bases and J by 6 bases. CDR3 loop: CASSSRTGGGEQYF. The CDR3 DNA reads TGTGCCAGCAGCTCCCGGACAGGGGGAGGCGAGCAGTACTTC.

This clone has just one count. This chain connects TRBV7-9 to TRBJ1-2; D possibly corresponds to TRBD1 (5 bases). Trimming shortened V by 1 base and J by 3 bases, and 12 bases separated the two germline ends. This CDR3 has 15 residues. From germline, CDR1 is SEHNR and CDR2 FQNEAQ (reference sequence). CDR3: CASSLGGSHYYGYTF. The DNA of the CDR3 is TGTGCCAGCAGCTTAGGGGGGTCACACTACTATGGCTACACCTTC.

Worth noting for this clone: A much larger clone differs from this one at a single base, so this may be a read error. The identical CDR3 is also encoded by other nucleotide sequences in the sample. J is TRBJ2-7 and V is TRBV4-3, with 11 nucleotides matching TRBD1. Germline V gene lookup returns CDR1 LGHNA and CDR2 YSLEER. The length of the CDR3 is 16 residues. The CDR3 sequence is CASSRHTGTGGSEQYF. Here the CDR3 DNA reads TGCGCCAGTAGCCGCCATACCGGGACAGGGGGTAGTGAGCAGTACTTC.

The chain couples TRBV7-9 to TRBJ2-5; 7 bases agree with TRBD2. V lost 2 bases and J lost 5; bases outside the gene matches: 5. In germline, CDR1 is SEHNR, CDR2 FQNEAQ (reference sequence). The CDR3 contains 14 residues. CDR3 DNA sequence: TGTGCCAGCAGCTTACCCCGACTAGCCGAGACCCAGTACTTC. Its translation: CASSLPRLAETQYF.

V gene TRBV4-3 combines with J gene TRBJ2-5; D not certain. V lost 0 bases and J lost 5, with 4 bases in between. Germline CDR1 reads LGHNA; CDR2 reads YSLEER. The CDR3 is 12 residues long. Here the CDR3 DNA reads TGCGCCAGCAGCCAAGAGGCCGAGACCCAGTACTTC. As protein: CASSQEAETQYF.

The gene calls are TRBV4-3 and TRBJ1-2; 9 bases line up with TRBD1. This CDR3 region has 14 residues. Unmatched junction bases numbered 3, after V lost 4 bases and J lost 3 bases. The germline CDR1 and CDR2 sequences are LGHNA and YSLEER. CDR3 region: CASSLRDRDYGYTF. Written as DNA, the CDR3 is TGCGCCAGCAGCCTCCGGGACAGGGACTATGGCTACACCTTC.

V is TRBV5-1 and J is TRBJ2-2; perhaps TRBD2 as D (6 bases). V was cut by 2 bases and J by 0 bases, with 14 bases left in between. The CDR3 runs 17 residues. Germline CDR1 is SGHRS and CDR2 is YFSETQ. The CDR3 DNA follows: TGCGCCAGCAGCTTCCGTAGCGGAGACTCGAACACCGGGGAGCTGTTTTTT. As protein: CASSFRSGDSNTGELFF.

The V and J genes are TRBV9 and TRBJ2-3, with D hard to call. The CDR3 has 12 residues. Germline values: CDR1 SGDLS, CDR2 YYNGEE. The V and J ends lost 4 bases and 6 bases respectively, with 9 bases between them. CDR3 DNA sequence: TGTGCCAGCAGCCCCGGGCGGGATACGCAGTATTTT. This sequence encodes CASSPGRDTQYF. The full variable domain, in which reference TRBV9 and TRBJ2-3 provide the parts outside the CDR3, is DSGVTQTPKHLITATGQRVTLRCSPRSGDLSVYWYQQSLDQGLQFLIQYYNGEERAKGNILERFSAQQFPDLHSELNLSSLELGDSALYFCASSPGRDTQYFGPGTRLTVL.

CDR3 in DNA: TGTGCCAGCAGCTCGCCACAGGGGGTGAACACTGAAGCTTTCTTT. Translation: CASSSPQGVNTEAFF. The chain combines TRBV7-9 with TRBJ1-1, with 8 bases matching TRBD1. CDR1 is SEHNR, CDR2 FQNEAQ, per germline (reference sequence). CDR3 length equals 15 residues. Trimming took 4 bases from V and 0 from J; bases not matched to a gene: 4.

The chain has TRBV2 and TRBJ2-7; D gene uncertain. Trimming took 6 bases from V and 4 from J, leaving 7 bases between them. The CDR3 runs to 11 residues. Germline V gene lookup returns CDR1 SNHLY and CDR2 FYNNEI. Written as DNA, the CDR3 is TGTGCCAGCAGCGGAGTTTACGAGCAGTACTTC. This gives the protein CASSGVYEQYF.

V and J are TRBV7-2 and TRBJ2-3; a weak D match, TRBD2 (6 bases). The CDR3 sequence is 12 residues long. The germline V gene encodes CDR1 SGHTA and CDR2 FQGNSA. V was cut by 4 bases and J by 6 bases, with 8 bases left in between. In nucleotides, the CDR3 is TGTGCCAGCAGCTCCCGGGGGGATACGCAGTATTTT. It yields the protein CASSSRGDTQYF. Using reference TRBV7-2 and TRBJ2-3 for the parts outside the CDR3, the full variable domain is GAGVSQSPSNKVTEKGKDVELRCDPISGHTALYWYRQSLGQGLEFLIYFQGNSAPDKSGLPSDRFSAERTGGSVSTLTIQRTQQEDSAVYLCASSSRGDTQYFGPGTRLTVL.

The chain links TRBV28 to TRBJ1-1; tentative D call: TRBD1 (6 bases). This CDR3 is 15 amino acids long. Germline assignment: CDR1 MDHEN and CDR2 SYDVKM. The germline V and J ends were trimmed by 7 bases and 7 bases, with 22 bases remaining between them. CDR3 nucleotides: TGTGCCAGCACAGGGGCCCCATTCGAGTTTATTGAAGCTTTCTTT. This encodes CASTGAPFEFIEAFF. Filled out from reference TRBV28 and TRBJ1-1, the complete variable domain reads DVKVTQSSRYLVKRTGEKVFLECVQDMDHENMFWYRQDPGLGLRLIYFSYDVKMKEKGDIPEGYSVSREKKERFSLILESASTNQTSMYLCASTGAPFEFIEAFFGQGTRLTVV.